A selection of T cell receptor beta chains follows, all from one sample in a study of cytomegalovirus exposure and HLA in healthy donors. Clones were sequenced by immunoSEQ multiplex PCR, and TCRdb holds only the in-frame ones, with some missing. This table holds some 240,000 clones, about nine tenths found once. The sample was PBMCs. The receptor source for this set is a girl aged 2 to 9 in good health and CMV-seronegative. The CDR3 runs from the conserved cysteine through the conserved F or W. D genes are given only for firm matches. The size of a clone is reported for some rows only, either as once, few or many, or as a class for expanded clones.

abundance | j_gene | d_gene | v_gene | CDR3nt | CDR3aa
- | TRBJ1-1 | TRBD1 | TRBV28 | TGTGCCAGCACCCGAAACAGGGGATGGACTGAAGCTTTCTTT | CASTRNRGWTEAFF
- | TRBJ1-1 | TRBD1 | TRBV30 | TGTGCCTGGATTACCGGGACAGGGACTGAAGCTTTCTTT | CAWITGTGTEAFF
once | TRBJ1-6 | TRBD1 | TRBV6-1 | TGTGCCAGCAACCGGGACAGGGGCAATTCACCCCTCCACTTT | CASNRDRGNSPLHF
- | TRBJ2-1 | - | TRBV5-1 | TGCGCCAGCAGCTCTCGGCCGACTATAAGAAATGGCTTATACAATGAGCAGTTCTTC | CASSSRPTIRNGLYNEQFF
- | TRBJ2-1 | TRBD2 | TRBV5-6 | TGTGCCAGCAGCAGACCCGGGACTAGCGGCCTCAATGAGCAGTTCTTC | CASSRPGTSGLNEQFF
- | TRBJ2-1 | - | TRBV29-1 | TGCAGCGTAAGGCCCCGGGACTCCTACAATGAGCAGTTCTTC | CSVRPRDSYNEQFF
- | TRBJ1-1 | TRBD1 | TRBV28 | TGTGCCAGCAGCGTTCAGGGGGTCACTGAAGCTTTCTTT | CASSVQGVTEAFF
- | TRBJ2-2 | - | TRBV5-1 | TGCGCCAGCAGCTTTTGGGGGACTGGCAACACCGGGGAGCTGTTTTTT | CASSFWGTGNTGELFF
- | TRBJ1-4 | TRBD1 | TRBV10-2 | TGCGCCAGCAGTGAGTCAACAGGGGTTCATGAAAAACTGTTTTTT | CASSESTGVHEKLFF
- | TRBJ2-5 | TRBD1 | TRBV27 | TGTGCCAGCAGCACCACATTAACAGGGGGCGAGAGAATACAAGAGACCCAGTACTTC | CASSTTLTGGERIQETQYF
few | TRBJ1-1 | - | TRBV2 | TGTGCCAGCGACGCTGGAAGGAGGACTGAAGCTTTCTTT | CASDAGRRTEAFF
- | TRBJ2-7 | TRBD2 | TRBV29-1 | TGCAGCGTAGAGCTAGCGGGAGTCTCCTACGAGCAGTACTTC | CSVELAGVSYEQYF
- | TRBJ1-6 | TRBD1 | TRBV30 | TGTGCCTGGAGTGACAGGGGGCTTTCACCCCTCCACTTT | CAWSDRGLSPLHF
- | TRBJ2-7 | - | TRBV19 | TGTGCCAGTAGTATGATCCACACCTCCTACGAGCAGTACTTC | CASSMIHTSYEQYF
- | TRBJ2-5 | - | TRBV7-2 | TGTGCCAGCAGCTTTGAGGGGGTGGGCGAGACCCAGTACTTC | CASSFEGVGETQYF
- | TRBJ1-1 | - | TRBV15 | TGTGCCACCAGCAGAGTAGGTGGGGGCTTGGCTGAAGCTTTCTTT | CATSRVGGGLAEAFF
- | TRBJ1-6 | TRBD1 | TRBV6-1 | TGTGCCAGCACCCGACAGGGCGCCGGATCACCCCTCCACTTT | CASTRQGAGSPLHF
- | TRBJ2-7 | - | TRBV19 | TGTGCCAGTAGGGTCCGGGACTTTTCCTACGAGCAGTACTTC | CASRVRDFSYEQYF
- | TRBJ2-1 | TRBD2 | TRBV5-1 | TGCGCCAGCAGCTTGGATCTAGCGGAGCTCTACAATGAGCAGTTCTTC | CASSLDLAELYNEQFF
- | TRBJ2-3 | - | TRBV29-1 | TGCAGCGTTGGCCCCAGGGCAGATACGCAGTATTTT | CSVGPRADTQYF
- | TRBJ2-7 | - | TRBV10-1 | TGCGCCAGCAGCCTGCAGGGGACAGCGGGGGACGAGCAGTACTTC | CASSLQGTAGDEQYF
- | TRBJ2-1 | TRBD2 | TRBV28 | TGTGCCAGCAGTATGGAGCGGGGGGAGCAGTTCTTC | CASSMERGEQFF
- | TRBJ2-1 | TRBD2 | TRBV29-1 | TGCAGCGTTGATAATTCACTAGCGGGGGGGCGGGGAAATGAGCAGTTCTTC | CSVDNSLAGGRGNEQFF
- | TRBJ2-7 | TRBD2 | TRBV10-3 | TGTGCCACGTCTGGGCGGGAGGGCCCAACGAGCTCCTACGAGCAGTACTTC | CATSGREGPTSSYEQYF
once | TRBJ1-2 | TRBD1 | TRBV5-6 | TGTGCCAGCAGCGCCGGACAGGGTGGGTATGGCCACACCTTC | CASSAGQGGYGHTF
- | TRBJ2-7 | - | TRBV14 | TGTGCCAGCAGCCAAGGGACGGGACTCATCTACGAGCAGTACTTC | CASSQGTGLIYEQYF
- | TRBJ2-5 | - | TRBV25-1 | TGTGCCAGCAGTGAATATGGTCAGGGAGGAAGGGAGCAGTACTTC | CASSEYGQGGREQYF
- | TRBJ2-3 | TRBD1 | TRBV5-4 | TGTGCCAGCAGCCCCGTACAGGGGGTGGCGGACACAGATACGCAGTATTTT | CASSPVQGVADTDTQYF
- | TRBJ2-1 | TRBD2 | TRBV29-1 | TGCAGCGTTGAATCCGGGGGGGACTACAATGAGCAGTTCTTC | CSVESGGDYNEQFF
- | TRBJ1-4 | - | TRBV2 | TGTGCCAGCACCCAAACAGGGTATAATGAAAAACTGTTTTTT | CASTQTGYNEKLFF
- | TRBJ2-2 | TRBD2 | TRBV7-6 | TGTGCCAGCAGCTTAGGGCGGGGGGCGAACACCGGGGAGCTGTTTTTT | CASSLGRGANTGELFF
- | TRBJ2-5 | TRBD2 | TRBV11-2 | TGTGCCAGCAGCTTAGTTGGGACTAGCGGGGAGTGGCAAGAGACCCAGTACTTC | CASSLVGTSGEWQETQYF
- | TRBJ2-7 | - | TRBV15 | TGTGCCACCAGCAGAAGCCCAGCGCAGAGCTCCTACGAGCAGTACTTC | CATSRSPAQSSYEQYF
- | TRBJ2-1 | - | TRBV7-3 | TGTGCCAGCAGCTTAAGCGGGGGCCTACAAAATGAGCAGTTCTTC | CASSLSGGLQNEQFF
- | TRBJ1-1 | - | TRBV7-9 | TGTGCCAGCAGCGCCGGACAGCCTGAAGCTTTCTTT | CASSAGQPEAFF
- | TRBJ2-3 | - | TRBV7-9 | TGTGCCAGCAGCGAAACAGGGTTAGATACGCAGTATTTT | CASSETGLDTQYF
- | TRBJ2-7 | TRBD2 | TRBV6-5 | TGTGCCAGCAGTTTCGGACTAGCGGGTTACGAGCAGTACTTC | CASSFGLAGYEQYF
- | TRBJ2-7 | TRBD1 | TRBV6-4 | TGTGCCAGCAGTGACTCAGGACAGGGGCGGTCGGACTACGAGCAGTACTTC | CASSDSGQGRSDYEQYF
- | TRBJ2-2 | TRBD2 | TRBV9 | TGTGCCAGCAGCGTAGGACTAGCGGGGGGGCCCGACGGGGAGCTGTTTTTT | CASSVGLAGGPDGELFF
once | TRBJ2-5 | - | TRBV5-6 | TGTGCCAGCAGCTTGTTTGGTTGGCAGGCGATAGAGACCCAGTACTTC | CASSLFGWQAIETQYF
- | TRBJ2-7 | TRBD1 | TRBV4-2 | TGTGCCAGCAGCCAATGGACAGGGGACGAGCAGTACTTC | CASSQWTGDEQYF
- | TRBJ1-5 | TRBD1 | TRBV5-1 | TGCGCCAGCAGCCCACTAGGGACAGACAATCAGCCCCAGCATTTT | CASSPLGTDNQPQHF
- | TRBJ1-4 | - | TRBV19 | TGTGCCAGTAGTATCATCGGGGGAGCAACTAATGAAAAACTGTTTTTT | CASSIIGGATNEKLFF
- | TRBJ2-1 | - | TRBV5-1 | TGCGCCAGCAGCTTGGGGGAATCCCAGGGTGAGCAGTTCTTC | CASSLGESQGEQFF
- | TRBJ2-7 | TRBD2 | TRBV11-2 | TGTGCCAGCAGCTCAGCGGGGCGTCTCCACTCGTCAAATTACGAGCAGTACTTC | CASSSAGRLHSSNYEQYF
- | TRBJ2-5 | TRBD2 | TRBV4-2 | TGTGCCAGCAGCCGGGCTTTTTCGCTAGCGGGGGGGGAGACCCAGTACTTC | CASSRAFSLAGGETQYF
- | TRBJ1-1 | - | TRBV6-5 | TGTGCCAGCACCCACCCGGGGAACACTGAAGCCTTCTTT | CASTHPGNTEAFF
- | TRBJ2-1 | TRBD1 | TRBV5-4 | TGTGCCAGCACTACGACAGGGGAGCGCTCCTACAATGAGCAGTTCTTC | CASTTTGERSYNEQFF
- | TRBJ2-2 | TRBD2 | TRBV19 | TGTGCCAGTACCCCGGGAGTCGTAGCGGGAGCGTCGGGGGAGCTGTTTTTT | CASTPGVVAGASGELFF